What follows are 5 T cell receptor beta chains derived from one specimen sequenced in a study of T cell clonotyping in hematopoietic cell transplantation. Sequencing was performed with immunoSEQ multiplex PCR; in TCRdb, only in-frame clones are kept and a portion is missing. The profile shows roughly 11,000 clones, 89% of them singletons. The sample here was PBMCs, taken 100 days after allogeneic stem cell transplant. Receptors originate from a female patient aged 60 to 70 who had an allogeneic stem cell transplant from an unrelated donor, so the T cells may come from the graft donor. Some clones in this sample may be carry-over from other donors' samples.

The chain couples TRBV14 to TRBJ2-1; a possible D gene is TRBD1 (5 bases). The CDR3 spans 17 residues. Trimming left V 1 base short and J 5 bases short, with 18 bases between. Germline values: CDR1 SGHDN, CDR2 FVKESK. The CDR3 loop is CASSQVFQGKQNNEQFF. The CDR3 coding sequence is TGTGCCAGCAGCCAAGTATTCCAGGGAAAACAGAACAATGAGCAGTTCTTC.

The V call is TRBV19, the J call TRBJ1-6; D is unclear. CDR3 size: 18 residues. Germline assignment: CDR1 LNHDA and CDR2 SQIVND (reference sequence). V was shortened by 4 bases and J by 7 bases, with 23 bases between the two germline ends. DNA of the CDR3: TGTGCCAGTAGTAAAAAAAAAGTGGACCTTCTAATCAATTCACCCCTCCACTTT. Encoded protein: CASSKKKVDLLINSPLHF. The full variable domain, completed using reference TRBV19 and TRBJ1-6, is DGGITQSPKYLFRKEGQNVTLSCEQNLNHDAMYWYRQDPGQGLRLIYYSQIVNDFQKGDIAEGYSVSREKKESFPLTVTSAQKNPTAFYLCASSKKKVDLLINSPLHFGNGTRLTVT.

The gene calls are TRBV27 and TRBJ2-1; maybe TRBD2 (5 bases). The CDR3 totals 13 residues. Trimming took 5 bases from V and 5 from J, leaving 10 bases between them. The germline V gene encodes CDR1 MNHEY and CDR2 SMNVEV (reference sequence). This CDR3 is CASSGSADNEQFF. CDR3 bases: TGTGCCAGCAGTGGGAGCGCCGACAATGAGCAGTTCTTC.

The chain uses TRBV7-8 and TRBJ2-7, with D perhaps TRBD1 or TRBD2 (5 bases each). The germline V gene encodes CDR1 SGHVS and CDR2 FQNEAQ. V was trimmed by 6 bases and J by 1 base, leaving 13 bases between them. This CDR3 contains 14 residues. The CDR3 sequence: CASRGPGRSYEQYF. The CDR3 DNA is TGTGCCAGCAGGGGGCCGGGACGGTCCTACGAGCAGTACTTC.

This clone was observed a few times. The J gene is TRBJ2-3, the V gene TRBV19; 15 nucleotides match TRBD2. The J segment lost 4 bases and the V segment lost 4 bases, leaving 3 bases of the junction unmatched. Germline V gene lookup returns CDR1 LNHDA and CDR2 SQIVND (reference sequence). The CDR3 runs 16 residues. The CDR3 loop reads CASSTGTSGRSDTQYF. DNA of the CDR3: TGTGCCAGTAGTACTGGGACTAGCGGGAGGTCAGATACGCAGTATTTT. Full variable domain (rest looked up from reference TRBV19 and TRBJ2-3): DGGITQSPKYLFRKEGQNVTLSCEQNLNHDAMYWYRQDPGQGLRLIYYSQIVNDFQKGDIAEGYSVSREKKESFPLTVTSAQKNPTAFYLCASSTGTSGRSDTQYFGPGTRLTVL.